These T cell receptor beta chains were read from a single sample in a study of T cells in Graves' hyperthyroidism and ophthalmopathy. TCRdb reanalysed the multiplex PCR reads using MiXCR and keeps one entry per CDR3 protein. The sample yields under 700,000 distinct CDR3 sequences, roughly 17% seen once. Sequencing was carried out using blood. These receptors all come from a young woman with Graves' hyperthyroidism. The CDR3 runs from the conserved cysteine through the conserved F or W. The D gene is left open where the match is weak. Some rows have no size entry. The others give once, few or many, or a class for an expanded clone.

D gene,clone size,J gene,V gene,CDR3 protein,CDR3 DNA
.,many,TRBJ2-5,TRBV2,CASSEGVASETQYF,TGTGCCAGCAGTGAGGGGGTAGCTTCCGAGACCCAGTACTTC
.,few,TRBJ2-5,TRBV2,CASSPGHPNQETQYF,TGTGCCAGCAGCCCGGGACACCCGAACCAAGAGACCCAGTACTTC
TRBD2,few,TRBJ2-5,TRBV11-2,CASSLGFEREGRETQYF,TGTGCCAGCAGCTTAGGGTTTGAGCGGGAGGGCCGTGAGACCCAGTACTTC
TRBD2,.,TRBJ2-3,TRBV20-1,CSAHRGGRGDTQYF,TGCAGTGCTCACCGGGGGGGCCGTGGAGATACGCAGTATTTT
.,many,TRBJ2-3,TRBV7-9,CASSSRTGTTDTQYF,TGTGCCAGCAGCTCCAGGACTGGAACAACAGATACGCAGTATTTT
.,few,TRBJ2-1,TRBV5-6,CASSLWGEVYNEQFF,TGTGCCAGCAGCTTGTGGGGGGAAGTCTACAATGAGCAGTTCTTC
TRBD1,many,TRBJ2-7,TRBV6-1,CASIDRGTGSYEQYF,TGTGCCAGCATCGATAGAGGGACAGGATCCTACGAGCAGTACTTC
TRBD2,.,TRBJ2-7,TRBV30,CAWSARLAGIPYNEQYF,TGTGCCTGGAGTGCAAGACTAGCGGGGATTCCCTACAATGAGCAGTACTTC
TRBD1,few,TRBJ1-4,TRBV7-9,CASSLERGTANEKLFF,TGTGCCAGCAGCTTAGAGCGGGGGACAGCTAATGAAAAACTGTTTTTT
TRBD2,.,TRBJ2-7,TRBV19,CASSISSGRSYEQYF,TGTGCCAGTAGTATTTCTAGCGGGAGGTCCTACGAGCAGTACTTC
.,many,TRBJ1-6,TRBV3-1,CASSQDPLPNSPLHF,TGTGCCAGCAGCCAAGATCCTCTGCCCAATTCACCCCTCCACTTT
TRBD1,few,TRBJ2-1,TRBV5-6,CASRNTGGSYNEQFF,TGTGCCAGCAGGAACACAGGGGGCTCCTACAATGAGCAGTTCTTC
TRBD1,.,TRBJ1-1,TRBV5-1,CASSGNPGQISKNTEAFF,TGCGCCAGCAGCGGAAATCCGGGACAGATATCCAAGAACACTGAAGCTTTCTTT
TRBD1,.,TRBJ1-2,TRBV5-1,CASSLASQGNGYTF,TGCGCCAGCAGCTTGGCCTCACAGGGGAATGGCTACACCTTC
TRBD2,many,TRBJ2-3,TRBV20-1,CSEVLAGTDTQYF,TGCAGTGAGGTCCTAGCGGGGACAGATACGCAGTATTTT
TRBD1,.,TRBJ2-7,TRBV10-1,CASSDPGQHYEQYF,TGCGCCAGCAGTGACCCGGGACAGCACTACGAGCAGTACTTC
.,.,TRBJ2-1,TRBV12-5,CASGLDRADEQFF,TGTGCTAGTGGTCTAGACCGGGCGGATGAGCAGTTCTTC
.,many,TRBJ2-3,TRBV12-3/TRBV12-4,CASSALTGGGTDTQYF,TGTGCCAGCAGTGCTTTGACCGGAGGGGGCACAGATACGCAGTATTTT
TRBD2,few,TRBJ2-1,TRBV6-2/TRBV6-3,CASSYGTSVSNEQFF,TGTGCCAGCAGTTACGGGACTAGCGTTTCCAATGAGCAGTTCTTC
.,.,TRBJ2-1,TRBV7-9,CASSFSTRTERYQQFF,TGTGCCAGCAGCTTTTCCACACGGACAGAACGCTACCAGCAGTTCTTC
.,many,TRBJ2-6,TRBV10-2,CASNSGANVLTF,TGCGCCAGCAATTCTGGGGCCAACGTCCTGACTTTC
TRBD2,many,TRBJ2-2,TRBV12-3/TRBV12-4,CASSLAPGTSGRINTGELFF,TGTGCCAGCAGTTTAGCACCCGGGACTAGCGGGAGGATCAACACCGGGGAGCTGTTTTTT
TRBD1,.,TRBJ1-6,TRBV6-1,CASTTGESYNSPLHF,TGTGCCAGCACCACAGGGGAATCCTATAATTCACCCCTCCACTTT
.,many,TRBJ2-1,TRBV20-1,CSARKQGTSSYNEQFF,TGCAGTGCTAGAAAACAGGGCACCAGCTCCTACAATGAGCAGTTCTTC
.,few,TRBJ2-1,TRBV3-1,CASSREGTPLNEQFF,TGTGCCAGCAGCCGAGAGGGGACTCCGTTGAATGAGCAGTTCTTC
.,many,TRBJ1-1,TRBV18,CASSPGNQAFF,TGTGCCAGCTCACCCGGGAACCAAGCTTTCTTT
.,few,TRBJ1-4,TRBV18,CASSPRDTGKLFF,TGTGCCAGCTCACCCCGGGACACGGGGAAACTGTTTTTT
TRBD1,many,TRBJ2-5,TRBV10-3,CAISESKTGPQETQYF,TGTGCCATCAGTGAGTCGAAGACAGGGCCACAAGAGACCCAGTACTTC
TRBD2,many,TRBJ2-5,TRBV24-1,CATSELAGIKETQYF,TGTGCCACCAGTGAACTAGCGGGGATAAAAGAGACCCAGTACTTC
TRBD1,.,TRBJ1-1,TRBV27,CASSLNRGLTFF,TGTGCCAGCAGTTTGAACAGGGGGCTTACTTTCTTT
TRBD2,few,TRBJ2-5,TRBV4-2,CASSQDPTSGRQETQYF,TGTGCCAGCAGCCAAGACCCGACTAGCGGGAGACAAGAGACCCAGTACTTC
.,few,TRBJ1-4,TRBV20-1,CSARAGGRGEKLFF,TGCAGTGCTAGAGCGGGGGGGAGGGGTGAAAAACTGTTTTTT
TRBD2,many,TRBJ2-1,TRBV6-1,CASSELAGGSNEQFF,TGTGCCAGCAGTGAACTGGCGGGGGGGAGCAATGAGCAGTTCTTC
.,many,TRBJ2-3,TRBV29-1,CSVWGGLGTDTQYF,TGCAGCGTGTGGGGCGGCCTTGGCACAGATACGCAGTATTTT
.,few,TRBJ1-4,TRBV28,CASTQRGEPNEKLFF,TGTGCCAGCACCCAAAGAGGGGAACCAAATGAAAAACTGTTTTTT
TRBD2,.,TRBJ2-7,TRBV11-2,CASSLRIGTSDRYEQYF,TGTGCCAGCAGCTTAAGGATTGGGACTAGCGATCGCTACGAGCAGTACTTC